The 24 T cell receptor beta chains given below trace back to one sample, sequenced in a study of T-cell reconstitution after alpha-beta-depleted transplantation in children. Construction of the TCRbeta library involved unique molecular identifiers. Via MiXCR, TCRdb re-called the PCR reads, giving one row per CDR3 protein. The sample holds around 360,000 distinct CDR3 sequences; about 9.4% are singletons and the top ten take approximately 2.3%. The specimen was PBMCs from the stem cell graft donor, collected from the stem cell graft. These receptors originate from a human donor who donated a stem cell graft to a child with acute lymphoblastic leukemia.

The sample holds many counts of this clonotype. This chain joins TRBV12-3 or TRBV12-4 and TRBJ1-2; D may be TRBD1 (5 bases). The CDR3 runs 13 residues. V lost 6 bases and J 7 bases, leaving 15 bases between the germline ends. For the CDR3, the DNA is TGTGCCAGCAGCAGGGACCGGGGACTTGGCTACACCTTC. Translated, it gives CASSRDRGLGYTF.

V and J are TRBV5-5 and TRBJ2-3; TRBD1 is a possible D gene (6 bases). V gave up 5 bases and J gave up 3 bases, with 19 bases separating them. Germline assignment: CDR1 SGHKS and CDR2 YYEKEE (reference sequence). The length of the CDR3 is 16 residues. CDR3 nucleotide sequence: TGTGCCAGCAGTAAAAGCCCATCAGGGGTAACAGATACGCAGTATTTT. Its translation: CASSKSPSGVTDTQYF.

The table lists this clonotype with a few counts. The V gene is TRBV12-3 or TRBV12-4, the J gene TRBJ2-1, with 7 bases lining up with TRBD2. This CDR3 is 16 amino acids long. The junction had 13 bases not matched to a gene; V was cut back by 4 bases and J by 7 bases. The CDR3 loop is CASSSTLGGRGNEQFF. The CDR3 DNA follows: TGTGCCAGCAGTTCTACCCTGGGCGGGAGAGGGAATGAGCAGTTCTTC.

At least ten counts were recorded for this clonotype. The V and J genes are TRBV20-1 and TRBJ1-6; D might be TRBD1 (6 bases). Germline CDR1 DFQATT, CDR2 SNEGSKA (reference sequence). Trimming removed 0 bases at V and 18 bases at J, with 21 bases between. The CDR3 is 14 residues long. The CDR3 DNA sequence: TGCAGTGCTAGAGATCTGGGCGGGTACGGGGGACACCACTTT. As protein: CSARDLGGYGGHHF.

At least ten counts were recorded for this clonotype. The chain has TRBV6-2 or TRBV6-3 and TRBJ2-2; D is unclear. CDR3 length: 14 amino acids. CDR1 and CDR2 from the germline V gene are MNHEY and SVGEGT. The V end lost 6 bases, the J end lost 6 bases, and 14 bases lay between the germline ends. CDR3 bases: TGTGCCAGCAGGAAAGGTGGAAGCGCCGGGGAGCTGTTTTTT. It specifies CASRKGGSAGELFF.

This clonotype was seen more than once but under ten times. The chain recombines TRBV12-3 or TRBV12-4 with TRBJ1-3; D remains ambiguous. The germline V and J ends were trimmed by 3 bases and 1 base, with 7 bases remaining between them. The CDR3 contains 14 residues. CDR3 nucleotide sequence: TGTGCCAGCAGTTTGATGGGTTCTGGAAACACCATATATTTT. It specifies CASSLMGSGNTIYF.

The chain employs TRBV5-1 and TRBJ2-3; 9 bases are a match to TRBD2. The germline gives CDR1 SGHRS, CDR2 YFSETQ. The V segment lost 4 bases and the J segment 5 bases; nucleotides outside the gene matches: 2. The CDR3 has 13 amino acids. CDR3 region: CASSEAGGDTQYF. CDR3 nucleotide sequence: TGCGCCAGCAGCGAAGCGGGGGGAGATACGCAGTATTTT.

CDR3 bases: TGTGCCAGCAGCAGTTTAAGGGAGGGGTGGGAGCAGTACTTC. It encodes CASSSLREGWEQYF. The V and J genes are TRBV28 and TRBJ2-7, with 7 bases fitting TRBD2. There are 14 residues in the CDR3. V lost 6 bases to trimming and J lost 7 bases; unmatched junction nucleotides: 12. The germline gives CDR1 MDHEN, CDR2 SYDVKM.

The chain joins TRBV2 to TRBJ2-5; TRBD2 aligns across 9 bases. The CDR3 consists of 15 residues. After removal of 1 base from V and 5 bases from J, the junction contained 5 bases not matched to a gene. Per germline, CDR1 SNHLY and CDR2 FYNNEI. CDR3 bases: TGTGCCAGCAGTGAAGAACCTAGCGGGATGGAGACCCAGTACTTC. Protein: CASSEEPSGMETQYF.

This clonotype was picked up a small number of times. V and J are TRBV5-1 and TRBJ2-1, with 7 bases aligning to TRBD2. The CDR3 extends over 15 amino acids. J gave up 6 bases and V 2 bases, and 8 bases lay outside the gene matches. Germline values: CDR1 SGHRS, CDR2 YFSETQ. CDR3 residues: CASSFTLAVTNEQFF. As DNA, the CDR3 is TGCGCCAGCAGCTTCACCCTAGCGGTAACCAATGAGCAGTTCTTC. The variable domain in full, with the rest retrieved from reference TRBV5-1 and TRBJ2-1, is KAGVTQTPRYLIKTRGQQVTLSCSPISGHRSVSWYQQTPGQGLQFLFEYFSETQRNKGNFPGRFSGRQFSNSRSEMNVSTLELGDSALYLCASSFTLAVTNEQFFGPGTRLTVL.

This clonotype came up a few times. V is TRBV7-6 and J is TRBJ2-7; D possibly uses TRBD1 or TRBD2 (6 bases each). This CDR3 comprises 12 residues. V lost 7 bases and J 6 bases, leaving 13 bases between the germline ends. Germline V gene data show CDR1 as SGHVS and CDR2 as FNYEAQ. CDR3 residues: CASMGAGPEQYF. CDR3 DNA sequence: TGTGCCAGCATGGGGGCGGGGCCCGAGCAGTACTTC.

There are many counts of this clonotype. V usage is TRBV20-1 and J usage is TRBJ1-5; D gene uncertain. The germline V gene has CDR1 DFQATT and CDR2 SNEGSKA (reference sequence). This CDR3 region has 14 residues. Trimming took off 7 bases at V and 0 bases at J, with 13 bases between the two ends. The CDR3 DNA sequence: TGCAGTGTCCTAAGCACAGCTAGCAATCAGCCCCAGCATTTT. Translated, it gives CSVLSTASNQPQHF.

This clonotype was detected a few times. J is TRBJ2-5 and V is TRBV10-3; 9 bases are shared with TRBD1. The trim removed 2 bases at V and 3 bases at J, leaving 7 bases unmatched. There are 16 residues in the CDR3. Per the germline V gene, CDR1 is ENHRY and CDR2 is SYGVKD. CDR3 protein: CAISEGIGTGKETQYF. Written as DNA, the CDR3 is TGTGCCATCAGTGAGGGGATCGGGACAGGGAAAGAGACCCAGTACTTC.

The rearrangement links TRBV20-1 to TRBJ2-7; 10 bases fit TRBD1. Looked up from germline, CDR1 is DFQATT and CDR2 is SNEGSKA (reference sequence). V dropped 4 bases and J dropped 3; count of bases not matched to a gene: 9. This CDR3 is built from 15 residues. The CDR3 DNA reads TGCAGTGCTACAAAGTGGGACAGGGGAGGCTACGAGCAGTACTTC. It codes for CSATKWDRGGYEQYF.

This clonotype was counted ten times or more. This sequence joins TRBV5-5 and TRBJ2-7; maybe TRBD1 (6 bases). The CDR3 extends over 15 amino acids. Germline V gives CDR1 SGHKS, CDR2 YYEKEE (reference sequence). V was shortened by 0 bases and J by 1 base, with 11 bases between the two germline ends. CDR3 in amino acids: CASSLAPGVSYEQYF. CDR3 DNA sequence: TGTGCCAGCAGCTTGGCTCCAGGGGTTTCCTACGAGCAGTACTTC. Drawing the rest from reference TRBV5-5 and TRBJ2-7, the complete variable domain is DAGVTQSPTHLIKTRGQQVTLRCSPISGHKSVSWYQQVLGQGPQFIFQYYEKEERGRGNFPDRFSARQFPNYSSELNVNALLLGDSALYLCASSLAPGVSYEQYFGPGTRLTVT.

This clonotype was recorded a few times. This chain uses TRBV27 with TRBJ1-2; possible D gene TRBD1, 5 bases. V was pared by 4 bases and J by 4 bases, with 10 bases between. Germline values: CDR1 MNHEY, CDR2 SMNVEV (reference sequence). CDR3 length equals 13 residues. DNA of the CDR3: TGTGCCAGCAGTTCAGGGCAGAGCTATGGCTACACCTTC. It is translated as CASSSGQSYGYTF.

The genes are TRBV12-2 and TRBJ2-7; the D call of TRBD1 is as the table states it, not checked on the DNA. TRBV12-2 is listed as a pseudogene. The CDR3 extends over 17 amino acids. CDR3 amino acids: CASRPQRYRISSYEQYF. CDR3 DNA sequence: TGTGCAAGTCGCCCACAGCGGTACAGGATTAGCTCCTACGAGCAGTACTTC.

The genes are TRBV20-1 and TRBJ2-4, with TRBD2 matching 10 bases. V trimming: 3 bases; J trimming: 1 base; junction bases outside the gene matches: 15. Germline assignment: CDR1 DFQATT and CDR2 SNEGSKA (reference sequence). This CDR3 has 19 residues. In DNA form, the CDR3 reads TGCAGTGCTAGGACTAGCGGGCACACCCCCGCTCTGGCCAAAAACATTCAGTACTTC. It is translated as CSARTSGHTPALAKNIQYF.

This clonotype was recorded a few times. This chain connects TRBV7-9 to TRBJ2-7, with TRBD2 matching over 8 bases. The trim removed 6 bases at V and 0 bases at J, leaving 10 bases unmatched. Germline V gives CDR1 SEHNR, CDR2 FQNEAQ (reference sequence). This CDR3 is 16 amino acids long. The CDR3 here is CASRLPTAGGSYEQYF. CDR3 nucleotide sequence: TGTGCCAGCAGACTACCCACGGCGGGAGGCTCCTACGAGCAGTACTTC. The full variable domain, its missing parts supplied by reference TRBV7-9 and TRBJ2-7, is DTGVSQNPRHKITKRGQNVTFRCDPISEHNRLYWYRQTLGQGPEFLTYFQNEAQLEKSRLLSDRFSAERPKGSFSTLEIQRTEQGDSAMYLCASRLPTAGGSYEQYFGPGTRLTVT.

This clonotype has a handful of counts. CDR3 region: CASSERGYTGELFF. CDR3 nucleotides: TGTGCCAGCAGTGAACGTGGGTACACCGGGGAGCTGTTTTTT. The chain combines TRBV6-1 with TRBJ2-2; D unresolved. The CDR3 is made up of 14 amino acids. Germline loops: CDR1 MNHNS, CDR2 SASEGT. Deletions cut 2 bases from V and 3 bases from J, with 7 bases between.

This clonotype was found many times. The chain combines TRBV12-3 or TRBV12-4 with TRBJ1-5, with 7 positions matching TRBD1. This CDR3 is built from 13 residues. V shed 6 bases, J shed 7 bases, and the junction held 6 bases outside the gene matches. DNA of the CDR3: TGTGCCAGCAGCAAGACAGGGCCACAGCCCCAGCATTTT. This codes for CASSKTGPQPQHF.

This clonotype was counted between two and nine times. The rearrangement uses TRBV7-2 and TRBJ2-3; the D gene is possibly TRBD2 (6 bases). Trimming stripped 5 bases from V and 2 bases from J, with 20 bases between. Germline V gene lookup returns CDR1 SGHTA and CDR2 FQGNSA. The CDR3 spans 17 residues. Here the CDR3 DNA reads TGTGCCAGCAGCCCAGCTCCCCTAGCGTACTACACAGATACGCAGTATTTT. This sequence encodes CASSPAPLAYYTDTQYF. Combining the CDR3 with reference TRBV7-2 and TRBJ2-3 gives the whole variable domain GAGVSQSPSNKVTEKGKDVELRCDPISGHTALYWYRQSLGQGLEFLIYFQGNSAPDKSGLPSDRFSAERTGGSVSTLTIQRTQQEDSAVYLCASSPAPLAYYTDTQYFGPGTRLTVL.

This clonotype has a handful of counts. V is TRBV25-1 and J is TRBJ1-2, with 8 bases identical to TRBD1. CDR1 and CDR2 (germline): MGHDK, SYGVNS. CDR3 length equals 17 residues. V lost 2 bases to trimming and J lost 8 bases; unmatched junction nucleotides: 16. Here the CDR3 DNA reads TGTGCCAGCAGTGAAACCGGGACAGGCCCTTCTATTGGAGGCTACACCTTC. Residues: CASSETGTGPSIGGYTF.

This clonotype was seen ten or more times. The rearrangement joins TRBV6-5 to TRBJ1-4; 7 bases map to TRBD1. There are 15 residues in the CDR3. The J segment lost 5 bases and the V segment lost 4 bases, leaving 7 bases of the junction unmatched. The germline gives CDR1 MNHEY, CDR2 SVGAGI. DNA of the CDR3: TGTGCCAGCAGTTTGACGACAGGGATGAATGAAAAACTGTTTTTT. It encodes CASSLTTGMNEKLFF.